These 10 T cell receptor beta chains were sequenced from one sample in a study of long-term antiretroviral therapy in people with HIV. The assay, immunoSEQ v3.0, was run at survey level. Using immunoSEQ multiplex PCR, the repertoire was profiled, and TCRdb retains in-frame clones only, with some absent. This table holds 42,000 or so clones, more than 70% found once. Sequenced material: unsorted PBMCs, taken 3.1 years after starting antiretroviral therapy. These receptor sequences come from a woman aged 50 to 60 with HIV.

The J gene is TRBJ1-4, the V gene TRBV6-1; possibly TRBD1 for D (5 bases). CDR1 MNHNS and CDR2 SASEGT come from the germline V gene. The CDR3 is made up of 15 amino acids. Trimming took off 8 bases at V and 0 bases at J, with 13 bases between the two ends. The CDR3 nucleotides are TGTGCCAGCGTTCCAGGGTCCCCAACTAATGAAAAACTGTTTTTT. This gives the protein CASVPGSPTNEKLFF.

The chain couples TRBV7-8 to TRBJ2-1; 11 bases are a match to TRBD2. Germline loops: CDR1 SGHVS, CDR2 FQNEAQ. CDR3 size: 17 residues. V lost 3 bases, J lost 7 bases, and 11 bases stayed unmatched. The CDR3 DNA follows: TGTGCCAGCAGCTTGTTCATCTTACTAGCGGGGGATAATGAGCAGTTCTTC. Translated: CASSLFILLAGDNEQFF. The entire variable domain, with the rest obtained from reference TRBV7-8 and TRBJ2-1, is as follows: GAGVSQSPRYKVAKRGQDVALRCDPISGHVSLFWYQQALGQGPEFLTYFQNEAQLDKSGLPSDRFFAERPEGSVSTLKIQRTQQEDSAVYLCASSLFILLAGDNEQFFGPGTRLTVL.

The V call is TRBV5-1, the J call TRBJ1-1; D is possibly TRBD1 (5 bases). The CDR3 spans 18 residues. The ends were cut back, 1 base at V and 4 bases at J, with 23 bases in the middle. The germline CDR1 and CDR2 sequences are SGHRS and YFSETQ. The CDR3 nucleotides read TGCGCCAGCAGCTTGCAGGGTAGGGCAAGCATGACCGTCACTGAAGCTTTCTTT. Translated: CASSLQGRASMTVTEAFF.

The V call is TRBV9, the J call TRBJ2-1; 8 bases are a match to TRBD2. This CDR3 is built from 15 residues. The V gene end was trimmed by 0 bases and the J gene end by 7 bases; junction bases not matched to a gene: 6. The germline V gene encodes CDR1 SGDLS and CDR2 YYNGEE. Here the CDR3 DNA reads TGTGCCAGCAGCGTAGGGGCGGGGGGAGGTAATGAGCAGTTCTTC. Its translation: CASSVGAGGGNEQFF.

V is TRBV30 and J is TRBJ1-2; 7 bases are a match to TRBD1. Germline CDR1 is GTSNPN and CDR2 is SVGIG (reference sequence). V lost 6 bases to trimming and J lost 3 bases; unmatched junction nucleotides: 10. The CDR3 runs to 14 residues. The CDR3 region is CACQGQGVYYGYTF. In DNA form, the CDR3 reads TGTGCCTGTCAGGGGCAGGGGGTGTACTATGGCTACACCTTC.

In regard to this clone: An end of the junction does not agree with germline; a read error may underlie this. The J gene is TRBJ1-2, the V gene TRBV2; possibly TRBD1 for D (5 bases). Germline-derived CDR1 and CDR2 are SNHLY and FYNNEI. The CDR3 contains 12 residues. In DNA, the CDR3 is TGTGCCGCCAAAGGGGAGTTTCCCGCATCACACTTC. It specifies CAAKGEFPASHF.

This chain joins TRBV25-1 and TRBJ2-5; D call uncertain. Germline CDR1 reads MGHDK; CDR2 reads SYGVNS. Trimming stripped 10 bases from V and 5 bases from J, with 11 bases between. This CDR3 contains 11 residues. The CDR3, as DNA: TGTGCCACCACCTGGGTGGAGACCCAGTACTTC. Protein sequence: CATTWVETQYF.

This clone turned up a few times. V and J are TRBV19 and TRBJ2-2, with 9 positions matching TRBD2. The germline V gene encodes CDR1 LNHDA and CDR2 SQIVND (reference sequence). CDR3 length equals 17 residues. V was pared by 3 bases and J by 7 bases, with 12 bases of the junction left unmatched. The CDR3 region is CASSIPRRTSVSGELFF. The CDR3 DNA is TGTGCCAGTAGTATTCCTAGAAGGACTAGCGTGAGCGGGGAGCTGTTTTTT.

The genes are TRBV19 and TRBJ1-5; possible D gene TRBD1, 5 bases. V lost 7 bases and J lost 3, with 16 bases in between. CDR3 length: 15 residues. Germline lookup yields CDR1 LNHDA and CDR2 SQIVND (reference sequence). CDR3 residues: CASTERGPINQPQHF. The CDR3 bases are TGTGCCAGTACCGAAAGGGGACCGATCAATCAGCCCCAGCATTTT.

The gene calls are TRBV30 and TRBJ1-5; D might be TRBD1 (5 bases). The CDR3 totals 16 residues. The germline V and J ends were trimmed by 5 bases and 2 bases, with 19 bases remaining between them. CDR1 is GTSNPN, CDR2 SVGIG, per germline (reference sequence). CDR3 nucleotide sequence: TGTGCCTGGGGTATACAGGCTCCTAGCGGCAATCAGCCCCAGCATTTT. Encoded protein: CAWGIQAPSGNQPQHF.